This record covers a single TCR beta chain. Its cognate antigen is unknown. PCR primers comprised 60 Vbeta and 13 Jbeta primers. Sequenced by immunoSEQ multiplex PCR; TCRdb stores in-frame clones only, minus some. The sample includes around 150,000 clones, approximately 79% of them seen just once. CDR3 size: 16 residues. Germline CDR1 WNHNN, CDR2 SYGVQD (reference sequence). V shed 6 bases and J 7 bases; nucleotides not matched to a gene: 12. The data belong to a study of cytomegalovirus exposure and HLA in healthy donors. Study-wide findings and caveats: Previous analysis showed most TCR beta V segments were productive about 87% or about 30% of the time.

The receptor was derived from a woman aged 45 to 65 in good health and CMV-seropositive. The sequenced sample was PBMCs. V is TRBV10-1 and J is TRBJ1-5, with 10 positions matching TRBD1. The CDR3 loop reads CASSHDRGQDEQPQHF. CDR3 nucleotide sequence: TGCGCCAGCAGCCACGACAGGGGGCAAGATGAACAGCCCCAGCATTTT.